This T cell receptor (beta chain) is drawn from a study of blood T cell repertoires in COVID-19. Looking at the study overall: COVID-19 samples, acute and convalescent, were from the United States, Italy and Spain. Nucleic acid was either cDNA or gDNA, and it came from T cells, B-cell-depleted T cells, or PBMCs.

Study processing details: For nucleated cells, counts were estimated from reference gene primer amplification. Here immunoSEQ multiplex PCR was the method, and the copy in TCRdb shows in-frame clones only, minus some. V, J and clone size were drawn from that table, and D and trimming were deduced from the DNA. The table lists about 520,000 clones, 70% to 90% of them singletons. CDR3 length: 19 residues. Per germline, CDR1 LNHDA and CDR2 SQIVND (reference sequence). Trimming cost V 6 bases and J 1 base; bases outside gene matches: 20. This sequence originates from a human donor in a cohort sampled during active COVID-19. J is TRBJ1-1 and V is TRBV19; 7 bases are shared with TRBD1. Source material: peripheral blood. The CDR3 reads CASRRTHRGLGRGNTEAFF. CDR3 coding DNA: TGTGCCAGTAGACGTACTCACAGGGGTCTCGGTCGGGGGAACACTGAAGCTTTCTTT.